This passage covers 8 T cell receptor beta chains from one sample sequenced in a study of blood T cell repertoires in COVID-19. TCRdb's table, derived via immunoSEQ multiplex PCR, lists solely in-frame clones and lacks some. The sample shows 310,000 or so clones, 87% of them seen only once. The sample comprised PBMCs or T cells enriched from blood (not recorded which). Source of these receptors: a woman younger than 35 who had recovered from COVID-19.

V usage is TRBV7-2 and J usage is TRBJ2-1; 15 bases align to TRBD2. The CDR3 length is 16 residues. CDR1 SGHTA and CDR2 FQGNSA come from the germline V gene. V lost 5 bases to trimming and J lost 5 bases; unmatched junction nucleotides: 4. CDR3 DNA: TGTGCCAGCAGCCGTAGGACTAGCGGGAGGGACAATGAGCAGTTCTTC. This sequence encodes CASSRRTSGRDNEQFF.

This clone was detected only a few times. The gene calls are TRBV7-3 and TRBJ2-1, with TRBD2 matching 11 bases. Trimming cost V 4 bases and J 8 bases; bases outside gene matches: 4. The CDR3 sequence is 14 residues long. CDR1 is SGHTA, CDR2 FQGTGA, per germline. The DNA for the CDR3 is TGTGCCAGCAGCTCTAGCGGGAGGACCTATGAGCAGTTCTTC. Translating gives CASSSSGRTYEQFF.

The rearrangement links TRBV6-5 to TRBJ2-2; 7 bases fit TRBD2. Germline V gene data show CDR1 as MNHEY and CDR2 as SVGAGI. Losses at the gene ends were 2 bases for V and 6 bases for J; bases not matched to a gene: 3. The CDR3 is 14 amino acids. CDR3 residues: CASSYGAGAGELFF. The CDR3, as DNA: TGTGCCAGCAGTTACGGGGCGGGAGCCGGGGAGCTGTTTTTT.

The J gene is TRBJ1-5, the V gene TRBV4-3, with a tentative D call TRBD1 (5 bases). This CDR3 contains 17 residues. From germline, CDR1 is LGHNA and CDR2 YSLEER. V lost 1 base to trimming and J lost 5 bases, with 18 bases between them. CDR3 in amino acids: CASSQGVGRGTDQPQHF. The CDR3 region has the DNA TGCGCCAGCAGCCAAGGCGTAGGGCGGGGGACCGATCAGCCCCAGCATTTT.

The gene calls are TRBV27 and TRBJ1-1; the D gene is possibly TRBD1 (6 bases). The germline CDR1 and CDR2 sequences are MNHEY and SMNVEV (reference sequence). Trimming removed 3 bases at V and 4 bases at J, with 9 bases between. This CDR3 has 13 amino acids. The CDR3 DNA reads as TGTGCCAGCAGTTTGGGGGGGCCCACTGAAGCTTTCTTT. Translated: CASSLGGPTEAFF.

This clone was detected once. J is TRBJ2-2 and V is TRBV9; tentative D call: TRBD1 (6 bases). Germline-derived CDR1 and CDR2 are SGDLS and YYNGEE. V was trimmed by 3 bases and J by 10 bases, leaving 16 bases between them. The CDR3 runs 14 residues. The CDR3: CASSARWGPEELFF. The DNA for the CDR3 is TGTGCCAGCAGCGCACGGTGGGGGCCCGAGGAGCTGTTTTTT.

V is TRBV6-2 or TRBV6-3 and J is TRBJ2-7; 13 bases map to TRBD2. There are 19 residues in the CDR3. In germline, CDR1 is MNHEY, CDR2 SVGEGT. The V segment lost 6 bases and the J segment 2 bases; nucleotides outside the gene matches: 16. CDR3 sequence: CASRPPGLAGTRAPYEQYF. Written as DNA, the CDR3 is TGTGCCAGCAGGCCTCCGGGACTAGCGGGAACCCGGGCCCCCTACGAGCAGTACTTC.

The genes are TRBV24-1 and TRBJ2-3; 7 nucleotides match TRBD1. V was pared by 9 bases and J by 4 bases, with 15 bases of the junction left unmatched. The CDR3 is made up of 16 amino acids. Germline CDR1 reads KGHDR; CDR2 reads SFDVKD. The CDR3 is CATGNPTGQPSDTQYF. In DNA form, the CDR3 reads TGTGCCACCGGGAATCCTACGGGACAGCCTTCAGATACGCAGTATTTT.